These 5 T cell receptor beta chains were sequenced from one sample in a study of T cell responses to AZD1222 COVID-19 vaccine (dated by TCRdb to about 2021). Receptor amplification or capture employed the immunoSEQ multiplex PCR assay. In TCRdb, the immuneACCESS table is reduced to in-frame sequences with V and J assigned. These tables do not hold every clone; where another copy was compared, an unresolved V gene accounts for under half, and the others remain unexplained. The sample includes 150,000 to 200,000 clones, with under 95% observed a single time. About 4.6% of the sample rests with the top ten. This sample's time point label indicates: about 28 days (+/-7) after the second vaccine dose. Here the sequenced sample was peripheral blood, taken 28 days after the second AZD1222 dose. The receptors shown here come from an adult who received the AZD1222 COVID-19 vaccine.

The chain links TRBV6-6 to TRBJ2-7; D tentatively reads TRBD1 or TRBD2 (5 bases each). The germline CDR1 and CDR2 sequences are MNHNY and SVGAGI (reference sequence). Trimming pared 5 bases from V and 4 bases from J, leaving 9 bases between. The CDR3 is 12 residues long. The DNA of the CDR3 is TGTGCCAGCAGTCCGGGGCGGTACGAGCAGTACTTC. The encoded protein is CASSPGRYEQYF.

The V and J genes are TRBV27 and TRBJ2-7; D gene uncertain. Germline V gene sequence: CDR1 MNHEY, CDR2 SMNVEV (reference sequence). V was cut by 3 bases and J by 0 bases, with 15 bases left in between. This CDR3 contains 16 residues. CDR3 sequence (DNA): TGTGCCAGCAGTTTGTCGAAGGCCCTCTTCTCCTACGAGCAGTACTTC. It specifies CASSLSKALFSYEQYF.

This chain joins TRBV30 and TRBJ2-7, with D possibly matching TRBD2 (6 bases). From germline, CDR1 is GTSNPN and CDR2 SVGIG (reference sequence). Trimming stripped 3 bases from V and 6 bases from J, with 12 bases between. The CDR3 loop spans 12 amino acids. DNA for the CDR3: TGTGCCTGGAGCGGACTATTAGGCGAGCAGTACTTC. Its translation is CAWSGLLGEQYF.

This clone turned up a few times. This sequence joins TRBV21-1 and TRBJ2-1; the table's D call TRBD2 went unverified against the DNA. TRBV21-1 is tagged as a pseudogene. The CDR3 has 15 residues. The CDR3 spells CASNTVAESYNEQFF. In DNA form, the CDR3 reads TGTGCCAGCAACACCGTCGCGGAGTCCTACAATGAGCAGTTCTTC.

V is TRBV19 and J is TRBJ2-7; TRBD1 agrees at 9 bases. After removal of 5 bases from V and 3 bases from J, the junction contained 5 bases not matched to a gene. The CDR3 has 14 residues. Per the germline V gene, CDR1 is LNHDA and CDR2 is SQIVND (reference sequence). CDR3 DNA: TGTGCCAGTAGTTCGCCGGGACAGGGCTACGAGCAGTACTTC. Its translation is CASSSPGQGYEQYF.